The 9 T cell receptor beta chains below come from one sample, sequenced in a study of Ad26.COV2.S vaccination and SARS-CoV-2 variants. The treatment: 15 to 20 received Ad26.COV2.S at low or high dose, single or two shots; five or six received placebo; per-sample allocation not given. Material that was analyzed had been drawn on day 63 after the first vaccine or placebo injection. TCRdb's table, derived via immunoSEQ multiplex PCR, lists solely in-frame clones and lacks some. Of hundreds of thousands of clones listed, 90% were seen once; the top ten hold 12%. Sequenced here: peripheral blood, sampled in a trial of Ad26.COV2.S vaccine versus placebo. The origin of the receptors is a person between 18 and 65 years old who received the Ad26.COV2.S COVID-19 vaccine or a placebo.

The chain uses TRBV6-5 and TRBJ1-3, with D possibly being TRBD1 (5 bases). Per the germline V gene, CDR1 is MNHEY and CDR2 is SVGAGI. V gave up 8 bases and J gave up 0 bases, with 11 bases separating them. The CDR3 has 14 residues. As DNA, the CDR3 is TGTGCCAGCCACGACAGACACTCTGGAAACACCATATATTTT. Translated, it gives CASHDRHSGNTIYF.

V is TRBV29-1 and J is TRBJ2-1, with 8 bases lining up with TRBD2. The CDR3 loop spans 13 amino acids. After removal of 5 bases from V and 5 bases from J, the junction contained 5 bases not matched to a gene. Germline V gene sequence: CDR1 SQVTM, CDR2 ANQGSEA. Written as DNA, the CDR3 is TGCAGCGTTAAAACTAGCGGAGACAATGAGCAGTTCTTC. Its translation is CSVKTSGDNEQFF.

The chain combines TRBV11-2 with TRBJ2-5; a weak D match, TRBD2 (6 bases). The CDR3 has 13 residues. V was cut by 5 bases and J by 4 bases, with 11 bases left in between. Germline V gene sequence: CDR1 SGHAT, CDR2 FQNNGV. The CDR3 sequence: CASSPAGLETQYF. As DNA, the CDR3 is TGTGCCAGCAGCCCTGCGGGGTTAGAGACCCAGTACTTC.

The chain combines TRBV15 with TRBJ1-4; D is uncertain. Trimming stripped 8 bases from V and 8 bases from J, with 15 bases between. The CDR3 extends over 13 amino acids. Germline CDR1 and CDR2: LNHNV and YYDKDF (reference sequence). The CDR3: CATARRPREKLFF. DNA of the CDR3: TGTGCCACCGCTAGGCGGCCCCGCGAAAAACTGTTTTTT.

This chain joins TRBV20-1 and TRBJ1-2; maybe TRBD1 (5 bases). There are 10 residues in the CDR3. Looked up from germline, CDR1 is DFQATT and CDR2 is SNEGSKA (reference sequence). Trimming removed 8 bases from V and 6 bases from J, with 10 bases in between. The CDR3 region is CSQEGNGYTF. The CDR3 DNA sequence: TGCAGTCAGGAGGGGAATGGCTACACCTTC.

The chain uses TRBV6-5 and TRBJ1-1; 7 nucleotides align to TRBD1. The germline gives CDR1 MNHEY, CDR2 SVGAGI. Germline trimming cut 6 bases from V and 7 bases from J; bases unmatched to any gene: 2. The CDR3 loop spans 11 amino acids. CDR3 coding DNA: TGTGCCAGCAGACGACAGGGTGAAGCTTTCTTT. Its translation is CASRRQGEAFF.

The chain links TRBV7-8 to TRBJ2-7, with D possibly matching TRBD1 (5 bases). The CDR3 consists of 15 residues. CDR1 is SGHVS, CDR2 FQNEAQ, per germline. The germline V and J ends were trimmed by 4 bases and 3 bases, with 16 bases remaining between them. The CDR3 here is CASSSKPDTIYEQYF. The CDR3 nucleotides are TGTGCCAGCAGCTCCAAACCGGACACAATCTACGAGCAGTACTTC.

The chain joins TRBV6-5 to TRBJ1-2; TRBD1 matches 7 bases. Germline-derived CDR1 and CDR2 are MNHEY and SVGAGI. This CDR3 spans 13 amino acids. The ends lost 8 bases at V and 3 bases at J; junction bases unmatched: 6. CDR3 residues: CASSWDSYYGYTF. DNA for the CDR3: TGTGCCAGCTCCTGGGACAGCTACTATGGCTACACCTTC.

The chain carries TRBV9 and TRBJ2-1, with a tentative D call TRBD2 (5 bases). CDR1 and CDR2 from the germline V gene are SGDLS and YYNGEE. Trimming removed 2 bases at V and 0 bases at J, with 12 bases between. The CDR3 has 16 residues. This chain's CDR3 is CASSVRASSSYNEQFF. CDR3 DNA sequence: TGTGCCAGCAGCGTGCGGGCTTCCAGCTCCTACAATGAGCAGTTCTTC.